The TCR beta chain under discussion was sequenced for a study of vaccination and CD4 T cells after COVID-19. Points from the study as a whole: Convalescent patients' clones that were vaccine-specific were spike mono-reactive in 304 of 307 cases.

Cultured CD4+ T cell DNA underwent sequencing with the Oncomine TCR Beta short-read assay. Genomic DNA was extracted from cultured CD4+ T cells. TCRdb re-called the PCR reads with MiXCR, one entry per CDR3 protein. The sample holds 12,000 or so distinct CDR3 sequences; about 53% are singletons and the top ten take around 21%. The treatment is: roughly 10-day PBMC culture with coronavirus spike peptide pools or control peptides (ViraFEST assay). ViraFEST sequenced TCRs after peptide-pool expansion of antigen-specific T cells. A note on this clonotype: Its antigen remains unknown.

The V gene end was trimmed by 4 bases and the J gene end by 1 base; junction bases not matched to a gene: 1. CDR3 length equals 15 residues. The germline V gene has CDR1 MNHNS and CDR2 SASEGT. Sequenced material: CD4+ T cells from blood, cultured in vitro. The rearrangement uses TRBV6-1 and TRBJ2-7; TRBD2 matches 13 bases. The receptor was derived from a human donor who had recovered from COVID-19. The CDR3 spells CASSGLAGGSYEQYF. Here the CDR3 DNA reads TGTGCCAGCAGTGGACTAGCGGGAGGATCCTACGAGCAGTACTTC.